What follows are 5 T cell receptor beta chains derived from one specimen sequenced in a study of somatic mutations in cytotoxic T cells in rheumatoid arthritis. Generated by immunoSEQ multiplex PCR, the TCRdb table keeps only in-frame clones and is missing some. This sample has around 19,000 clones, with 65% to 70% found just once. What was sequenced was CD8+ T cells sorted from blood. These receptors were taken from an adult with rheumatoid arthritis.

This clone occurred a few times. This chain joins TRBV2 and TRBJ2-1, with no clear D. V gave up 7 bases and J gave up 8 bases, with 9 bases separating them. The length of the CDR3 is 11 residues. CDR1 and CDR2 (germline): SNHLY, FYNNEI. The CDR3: CASTPGDEQFF. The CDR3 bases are TGTGCCAGCACGCCAGGCGATGAGCAGTTCTTC. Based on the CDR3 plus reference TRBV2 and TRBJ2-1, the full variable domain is EPEVTQTPSHQVTQMGQEVILRCVPISNHLYFYWYRQILGQKVEFLVSFYNNEISEKSEIFDDQFSVERPDGSNFTLKIRSTKLEDSAMYFCASTPGDEQFFGPGTRLTVL.

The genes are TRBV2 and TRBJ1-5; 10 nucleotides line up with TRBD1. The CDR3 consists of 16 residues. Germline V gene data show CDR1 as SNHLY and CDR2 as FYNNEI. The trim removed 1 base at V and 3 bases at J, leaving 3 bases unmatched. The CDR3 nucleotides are TGTGCCAGCAGTGAAGAGGGGACAGGGGACAATCAGCCCCAGCATTTT. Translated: CASSEEGTGDNQPQHF.

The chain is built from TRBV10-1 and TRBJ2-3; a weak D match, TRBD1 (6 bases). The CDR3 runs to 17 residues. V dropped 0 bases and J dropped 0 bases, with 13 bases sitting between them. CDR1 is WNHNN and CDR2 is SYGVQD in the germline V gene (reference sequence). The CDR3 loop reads CASSESTRQGSTDTQYF. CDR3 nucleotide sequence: TGCGCCAGCAGTGAGTCGACTCGGCAGGGGAGCACAGATACGCAGTATTTT.

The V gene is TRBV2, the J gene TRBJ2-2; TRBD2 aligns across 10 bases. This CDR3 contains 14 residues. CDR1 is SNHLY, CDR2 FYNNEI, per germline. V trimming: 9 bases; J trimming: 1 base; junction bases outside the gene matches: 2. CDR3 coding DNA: TGTGCCAGTCGACTAGCGGGGAACACCGGGGAGCTGTTTTTT. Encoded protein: CASRLAGNTGELFF.

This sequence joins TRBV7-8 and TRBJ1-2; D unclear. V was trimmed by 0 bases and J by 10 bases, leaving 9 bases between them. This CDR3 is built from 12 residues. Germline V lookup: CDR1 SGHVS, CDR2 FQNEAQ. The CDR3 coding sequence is TGTGCCAGCAGCTTAGCGAATACCGACTACACCTTC. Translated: CASSLANTDYTF.